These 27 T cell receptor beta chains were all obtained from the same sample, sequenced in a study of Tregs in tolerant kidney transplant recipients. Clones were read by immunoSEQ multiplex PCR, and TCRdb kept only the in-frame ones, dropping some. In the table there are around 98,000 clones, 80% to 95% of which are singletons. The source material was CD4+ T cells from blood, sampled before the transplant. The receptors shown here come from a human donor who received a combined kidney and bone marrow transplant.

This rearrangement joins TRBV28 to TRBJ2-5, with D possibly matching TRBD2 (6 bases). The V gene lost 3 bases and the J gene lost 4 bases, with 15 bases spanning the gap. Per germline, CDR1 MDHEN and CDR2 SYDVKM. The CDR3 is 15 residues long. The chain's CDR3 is CASSLLGGNAETQYF. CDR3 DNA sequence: TGTGCCAGCAGTTTGCTTGGAGGGAACGCAGAGACCCAGTACTTC.

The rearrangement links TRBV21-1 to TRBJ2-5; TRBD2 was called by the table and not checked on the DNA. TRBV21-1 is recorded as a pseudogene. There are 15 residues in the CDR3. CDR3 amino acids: CASADGASGKETQYF. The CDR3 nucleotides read TGTGCCAGCGCCGACGGGGCTAGCGGGAAAGAGACCCAGTACTTC.

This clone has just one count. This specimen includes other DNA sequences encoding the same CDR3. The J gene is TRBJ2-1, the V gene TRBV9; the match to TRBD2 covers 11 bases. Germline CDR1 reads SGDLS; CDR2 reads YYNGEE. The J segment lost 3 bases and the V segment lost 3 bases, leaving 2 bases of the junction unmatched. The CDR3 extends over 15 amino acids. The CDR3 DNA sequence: TGTGCCAGCAGCGCCACTAGCGGGGGCTACAATGAGCAGTTCTTC. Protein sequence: CASSATSGGYNEQFF.

CDR3 protein: CAWSALRDGNYGYTF. The CDR3 DNA sequence: TGTGCCTGGAGTGCCCTCCGGGATGGGAACTATGGCTACACCTTC. The chain couples TRBV30 to TRBJ1-2; D unresolved. Germline V CDR1 and CDR2: GTSNPN, SVGIG (reference sequence). The CDR3 totals 15 residues. Trimming removed 1 base at V and 2 bases at J, with 14 bases between.

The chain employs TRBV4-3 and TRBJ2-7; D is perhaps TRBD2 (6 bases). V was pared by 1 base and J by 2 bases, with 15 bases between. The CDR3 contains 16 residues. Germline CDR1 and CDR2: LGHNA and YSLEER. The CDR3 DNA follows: TGCGCCAGCAGCCAAGGGAGGCAGGGAGGTACCTACGAGCAGTACTTC. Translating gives CASSQGRQGGTYEQYF.

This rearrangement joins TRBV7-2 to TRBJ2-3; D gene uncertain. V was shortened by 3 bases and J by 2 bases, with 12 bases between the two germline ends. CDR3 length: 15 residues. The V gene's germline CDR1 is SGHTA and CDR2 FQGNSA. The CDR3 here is CASSLRPLNTDTQYF. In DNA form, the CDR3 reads TGTGCCAGCAGCTTGCGGCCTCTGAACACAGATACGCAGTATTTT.

The CDR3 nucleotides are TGTGCCAGCAGTTACTCGGGTGAGGCTGGCTACACCTTC. Translating it yields CASSYSGEAGYTF. The rearrangement uses TRBV6-5 and TRBJ1-2; no reliable D call. Trimming stripped 0 bases from V and 7 bases from J, with 9 bases between. Germline assignment: CDR1 MNHEY and CDR2 SVGAGI. This CDR3 has 13 amino acids.

Here the CDR3 DNA reads TGCAGCGTTGATATAGGACAGTTGAGGGGGACCCAGTACTTC. Its translation: CSVDIGQLRGTQYF. The rearrangement uses TRBV29-1 and TRBJ2-5; D might be TRBD1 (6 bases). The CDR3 sequence is 14 residues long. The V gene lost 3 bases and the J gene lost 7 bases, with 18 bases spanning the gap. Germline CDR1 SQVTM, CDR2 ANQGSEA.

The CDR3 bases are TGTGCCAGCAAGGGGTTCATGAACACTGAAGCTTTCTTT. Translating gives CASKGFMNTEAFF. The genes are TRBV11-2 and TRBJ1-1, with D possibly matching TRBD1 (5 bases). This CDR3 is built from 13 residues. V shed 7 bases and J shed 0 bases, with 9 bases lying between them. The germline V gene has CDR1 SGHAT and CDR2 FQNNGV.

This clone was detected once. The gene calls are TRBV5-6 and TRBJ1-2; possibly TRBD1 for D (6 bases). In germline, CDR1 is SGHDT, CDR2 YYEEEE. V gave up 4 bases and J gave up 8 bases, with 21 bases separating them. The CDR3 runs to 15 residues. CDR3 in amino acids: CASSPLQGLASGYTF. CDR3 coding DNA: TGTGCCAGCAGCCCGCTTCAGGGGTTGGCTTCCGGCTACACCTTC.

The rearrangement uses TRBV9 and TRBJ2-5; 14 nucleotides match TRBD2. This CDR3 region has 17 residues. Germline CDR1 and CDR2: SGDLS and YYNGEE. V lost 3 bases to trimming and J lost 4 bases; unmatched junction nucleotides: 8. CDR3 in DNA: TGTGCCAGCAGCGCCTCCCTCGGGACTAGCGGGGGAGAGACCCAGTACTTC. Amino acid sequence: CASSASLGTSGGETQYF.

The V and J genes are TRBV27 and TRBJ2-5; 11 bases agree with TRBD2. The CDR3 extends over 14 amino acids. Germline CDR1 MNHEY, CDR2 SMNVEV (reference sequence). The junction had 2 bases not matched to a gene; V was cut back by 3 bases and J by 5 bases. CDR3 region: CASSLVAGGETQYF. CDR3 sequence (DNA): TGTGCCAGCAGTTTGGTAGCGGGGGGGGAGACCCAGTACTTC.

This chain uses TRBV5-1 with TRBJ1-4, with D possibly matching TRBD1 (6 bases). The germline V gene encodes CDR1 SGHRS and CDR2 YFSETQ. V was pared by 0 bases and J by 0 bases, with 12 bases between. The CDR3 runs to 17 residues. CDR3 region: CASSLDRAIATNEKLFF. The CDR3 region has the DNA TGCGCCAGCAGCTTGGACAGGGCAATCGCAACTAATGAAAAACTGTTTTTT.

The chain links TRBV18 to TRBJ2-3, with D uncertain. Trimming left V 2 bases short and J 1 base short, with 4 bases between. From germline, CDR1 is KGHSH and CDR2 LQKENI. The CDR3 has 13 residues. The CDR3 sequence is CASSPIGTDTQYF. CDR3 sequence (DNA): TGTGCCAGCTCACCAATCGGCACAGATACGCAGTATTTT.

The CDR3 region has the DNA TGTGCCAGCAGCTTCTACAGGGGGCCCTTCTACAATGAGCAGTTCTTC. It translates to CASSFYRGPFYNEQFF. The chain recombines TRBV9 with TRBJ2-1; 9 bases fit TRBD1. The CDR3 has 16 residues. Trimming at V came to 4 bases and at J to 3 bases, leaving 8 bases not matched to a gene. Germline values: CDR1 SGDLS, CDR2 YYNGEE.

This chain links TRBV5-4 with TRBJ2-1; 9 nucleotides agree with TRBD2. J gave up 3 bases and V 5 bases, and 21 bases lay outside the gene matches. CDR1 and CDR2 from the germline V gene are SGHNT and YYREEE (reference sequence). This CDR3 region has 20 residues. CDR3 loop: CASRPLAGTPGTHSYNEQFF. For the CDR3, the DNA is TGTGCCAGCAGACCACTAGCGGGTACTCCGGGCACACACAGCTACAATGAGCAGTTCTTC.

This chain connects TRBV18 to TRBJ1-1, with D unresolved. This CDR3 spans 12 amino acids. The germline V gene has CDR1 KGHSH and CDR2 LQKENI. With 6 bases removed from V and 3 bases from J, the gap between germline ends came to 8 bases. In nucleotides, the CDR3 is TGTGCCAGCTCCCAGGCAGACACTGAAGCTTTCTTT. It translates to CASSQADTEAFF.

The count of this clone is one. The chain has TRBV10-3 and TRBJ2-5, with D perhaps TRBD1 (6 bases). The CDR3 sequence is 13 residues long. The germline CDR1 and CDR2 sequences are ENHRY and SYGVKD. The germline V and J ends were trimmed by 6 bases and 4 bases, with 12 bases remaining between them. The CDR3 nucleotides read TGTGCCATCAGGGGGACACCGGGAGAGACCCAGTACTTC. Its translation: CAIRGTPGETQYF.

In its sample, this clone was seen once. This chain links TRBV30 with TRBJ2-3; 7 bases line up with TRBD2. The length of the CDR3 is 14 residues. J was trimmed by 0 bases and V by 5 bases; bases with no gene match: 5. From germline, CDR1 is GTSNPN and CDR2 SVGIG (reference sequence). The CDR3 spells CAWGRSGSTDTQYF. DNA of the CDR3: TGTGCCTGGGGGCGTAGCGGGAGCACAGATACGCAGTATTTT.

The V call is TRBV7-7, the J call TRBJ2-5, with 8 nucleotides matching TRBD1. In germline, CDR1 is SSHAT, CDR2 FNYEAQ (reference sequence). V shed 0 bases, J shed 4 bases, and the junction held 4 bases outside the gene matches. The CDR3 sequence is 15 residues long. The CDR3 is CASSLAPGGGETQYF. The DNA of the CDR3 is TGTGCCAGCAGCTTAGCCCCAGGGGGCGGAGAGACCCAGTACTTC.

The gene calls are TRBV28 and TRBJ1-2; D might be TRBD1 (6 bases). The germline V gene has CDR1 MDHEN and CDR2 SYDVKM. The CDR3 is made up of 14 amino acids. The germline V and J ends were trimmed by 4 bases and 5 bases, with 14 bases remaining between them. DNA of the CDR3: TGTGCCAGCAGTTCTACAGGGATTGGGTATGGCTACACCTTC. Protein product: CASSSTGIGYGYTF.

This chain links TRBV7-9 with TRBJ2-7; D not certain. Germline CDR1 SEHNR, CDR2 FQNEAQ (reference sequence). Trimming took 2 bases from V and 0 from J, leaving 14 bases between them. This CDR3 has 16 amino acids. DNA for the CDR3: TGTGCCAGCAGCTTATCCCCTAGTAGCAGCTCCTACGAGCAGTACTTC. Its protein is CASSLSPSSSSYEQYF.

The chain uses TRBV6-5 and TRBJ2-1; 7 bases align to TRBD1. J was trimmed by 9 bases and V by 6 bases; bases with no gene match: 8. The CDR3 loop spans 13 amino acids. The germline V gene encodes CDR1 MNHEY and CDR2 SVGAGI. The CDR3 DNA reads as TGTGCCAGCAGGGAGACAGGGTATGGTGAGCAGTTCTTC. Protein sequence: CASRETGYGEQFF.

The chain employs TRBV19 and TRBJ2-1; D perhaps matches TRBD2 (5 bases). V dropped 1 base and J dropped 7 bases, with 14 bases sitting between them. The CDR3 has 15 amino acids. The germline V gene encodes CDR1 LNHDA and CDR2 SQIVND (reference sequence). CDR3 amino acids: CASSIAAGTLNEQFF. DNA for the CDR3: TGTGCCAGTAGTATAGCCGCGGGCACCCTGAATGAGCAGTTCTTC.

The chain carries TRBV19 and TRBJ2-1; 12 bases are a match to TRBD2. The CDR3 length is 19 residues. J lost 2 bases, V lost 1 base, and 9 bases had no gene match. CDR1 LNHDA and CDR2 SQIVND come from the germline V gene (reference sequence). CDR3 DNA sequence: TGTGCCAGTAGTATAGTAAGGCTAGCGGGAGGGGGTACCTACAATGAGCAGTTCTTC. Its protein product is CASSIVRLAGGGTYNEQFF.

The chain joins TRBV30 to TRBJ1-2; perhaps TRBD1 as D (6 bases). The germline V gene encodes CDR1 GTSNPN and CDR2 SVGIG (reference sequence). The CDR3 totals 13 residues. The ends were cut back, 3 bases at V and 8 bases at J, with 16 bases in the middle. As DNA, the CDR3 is TGTGCCTGGAGCGCAGGGGCTAAGAGAGGCTACACCTTC. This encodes CAWSAGAKRGYTF.

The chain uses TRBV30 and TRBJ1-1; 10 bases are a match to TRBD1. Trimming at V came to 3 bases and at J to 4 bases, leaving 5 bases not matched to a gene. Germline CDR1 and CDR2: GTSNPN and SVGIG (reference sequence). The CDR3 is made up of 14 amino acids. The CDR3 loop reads CAWREGTGVTEAFF. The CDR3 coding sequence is TGTGCCTGGAGAGAAGGGACAGGGGTCACTGAAGCTTTCTTT.